This T cell receptor beta chain emerged from a study of CD8 T cells in Susac syndrome. With random hexamers, 0.5 to 1 ug RNA was reverse transcribed. TCR beta CDR3 was amplified by immunoSEQ multiplex PCR. This amplification extended across 54 Vbeta and 13 Jbeta segments. TCRdb used MiXCR to reprocess the immunoSEQ multiplex PCR reads, holding one entry per CDR3 protein. The sample lists 250,000 to 300,000 distinct CDR3 sequences; roughly 85% were seen once. This clonotype was observed a handful of times. The CDR3 has 13 amino acids. Trimming stripped 1 base from V and 8 bases from J, with 9 bases between. The germline V gene encodes CDR1 SGHTA and CDR2 FQGNSA.

What was sequenced was CD8+ T cells from PBMCs. This TCR was sampled from a human donor with multiple sclerosis. The rearrangement uses TRBV7-2 and TRBJ2-4, with D hard to call. CDR3 nucleotide sequence: TGTGCCAGCAGCTTAGGGGGATTGGACATTCAGTACTTC. This gives the protein CASSLGGLDIQYF.